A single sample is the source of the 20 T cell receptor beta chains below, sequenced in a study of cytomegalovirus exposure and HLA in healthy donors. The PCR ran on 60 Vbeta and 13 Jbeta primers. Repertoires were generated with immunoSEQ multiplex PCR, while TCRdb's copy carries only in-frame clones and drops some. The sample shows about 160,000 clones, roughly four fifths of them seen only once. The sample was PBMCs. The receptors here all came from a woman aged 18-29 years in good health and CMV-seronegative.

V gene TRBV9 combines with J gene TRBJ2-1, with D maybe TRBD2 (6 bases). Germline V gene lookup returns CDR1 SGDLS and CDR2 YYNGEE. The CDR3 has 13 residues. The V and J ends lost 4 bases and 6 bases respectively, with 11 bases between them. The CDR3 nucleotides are TGTGCCAGCAGCCCGGGACTTTCCAATGAGCAGTTCTTC. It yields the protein CASSPGLSNEQFF.

The DNA for the CDR3 is TGTGCCAGCAGCTTAGGTGGGACAGGGTACTACGAGCAGTACTTC. Translating gives CASSLGGTGYYEQYF. V and J are TRBV7-2 and TRBJ2-7; 9 nucleotides align to TRBD1. Trimming at V came to 1 base and at J to 3 bases, leaving 4 bases not matched to a gene. This CDR3 comprises 15 residues. Germline V gives CDR1 SGHTA, CDR2 FQGNSA.

CDR3 in amino acids: CASSLWTGEFNEQFF. CDR3 bases: TGTGCCAGCAGTTTATGGACGGGGGAGTTCAATGAGCAGTTCTTC. The chain combines TRBV27 with TRBJ2-1, with a weak D call TRBD2 (6 bases). This CDR3 has 15 residues. Trimming took 1 base from V and 6 from J, leaving 13 bases between them. Germline V gene lookup returns CDR1 MNHEY and CDR2 SMNVEV (reference sequence).

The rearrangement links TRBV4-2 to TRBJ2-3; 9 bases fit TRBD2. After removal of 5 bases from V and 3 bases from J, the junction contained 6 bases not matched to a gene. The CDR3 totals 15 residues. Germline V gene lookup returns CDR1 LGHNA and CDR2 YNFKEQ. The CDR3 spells CASSFVTSGTDTQYF. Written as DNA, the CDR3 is TGTGCCAGCAGCTTCGTGACTAGCGGTACAGATACGCAGTATTTT.

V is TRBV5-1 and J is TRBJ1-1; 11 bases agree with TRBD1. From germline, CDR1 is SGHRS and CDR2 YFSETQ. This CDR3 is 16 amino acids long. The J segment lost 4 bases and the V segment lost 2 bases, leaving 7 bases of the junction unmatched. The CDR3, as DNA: TGCGCCAGCAGCTTTAGGACAGGGGGCGCGAGCACTGAAGCTTTCTTT. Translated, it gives CASSFRTGGASTEAFF.

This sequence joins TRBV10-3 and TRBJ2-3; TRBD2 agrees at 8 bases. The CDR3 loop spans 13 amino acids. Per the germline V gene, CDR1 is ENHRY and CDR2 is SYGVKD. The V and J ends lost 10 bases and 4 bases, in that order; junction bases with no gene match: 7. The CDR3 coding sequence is TGTGCCAATCGCGGGGGGCCGGCAGATACGCAGTATTTT. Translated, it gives CANRGGPADTQYF.

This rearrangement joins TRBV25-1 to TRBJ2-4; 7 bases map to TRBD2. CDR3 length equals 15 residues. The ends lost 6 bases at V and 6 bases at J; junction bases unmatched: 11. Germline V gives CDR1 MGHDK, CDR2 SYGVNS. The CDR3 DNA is TGTGCCAGCAGCGGCGGGGAGGGCGCGGGAAACATTCAGTACTTC. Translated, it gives CASSGGEGAGNIQYF. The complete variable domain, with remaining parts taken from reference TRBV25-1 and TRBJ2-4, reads EADIYQTPRYLVIGTGKKITLECSQTMGHDKMYWYQQDPGMELHLIHYSYGVNSTEKGDLSSESTVSRIRTEHFPLTLESARPSHTSQYLCASSGGEGAGNIQYFGAGTRLSVL.

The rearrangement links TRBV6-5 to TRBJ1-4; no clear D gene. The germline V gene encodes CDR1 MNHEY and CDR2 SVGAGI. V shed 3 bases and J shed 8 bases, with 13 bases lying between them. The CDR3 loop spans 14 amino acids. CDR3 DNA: TGTGCCAGCAGTTATCCCGGTTTGGTGGAAAAACTGTTTTTT. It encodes CASSYPGLVEKLFF.

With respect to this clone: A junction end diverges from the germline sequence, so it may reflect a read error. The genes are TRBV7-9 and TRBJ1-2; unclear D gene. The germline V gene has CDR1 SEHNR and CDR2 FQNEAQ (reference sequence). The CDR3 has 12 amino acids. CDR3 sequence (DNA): TGTTCCAGCAGCTTAGATGACTTAGGCTACACCTTC. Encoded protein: CSSSLDDLGYTF.

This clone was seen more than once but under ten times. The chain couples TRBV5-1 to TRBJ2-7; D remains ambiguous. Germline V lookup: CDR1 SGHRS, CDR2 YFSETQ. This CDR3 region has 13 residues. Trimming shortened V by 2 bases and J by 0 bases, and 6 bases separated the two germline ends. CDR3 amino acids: CASSFGSSYEQYF. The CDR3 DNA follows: TGCGCCAGCAGCTTTGGCTCCTCCTACGAGCAGTACTTC.

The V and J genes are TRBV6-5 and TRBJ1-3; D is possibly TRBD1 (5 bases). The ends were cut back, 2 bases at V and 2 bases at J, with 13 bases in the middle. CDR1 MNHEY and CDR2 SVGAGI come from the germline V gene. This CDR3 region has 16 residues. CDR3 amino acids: CASSYGRAGPGNTIYF. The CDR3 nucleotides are TGTGCCAGCAGTTACGGCCGGGCAGGGCCTGGAAACACCATATATTTT.

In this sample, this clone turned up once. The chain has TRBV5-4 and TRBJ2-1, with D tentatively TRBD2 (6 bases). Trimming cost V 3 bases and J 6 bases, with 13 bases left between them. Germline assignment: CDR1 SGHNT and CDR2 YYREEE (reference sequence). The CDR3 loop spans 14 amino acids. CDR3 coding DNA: TGTGCCAGCAGCTCCCGAGTGGGGGGCAATGAGCAGTTCTTC. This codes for CASSSRVGGNEQFF.

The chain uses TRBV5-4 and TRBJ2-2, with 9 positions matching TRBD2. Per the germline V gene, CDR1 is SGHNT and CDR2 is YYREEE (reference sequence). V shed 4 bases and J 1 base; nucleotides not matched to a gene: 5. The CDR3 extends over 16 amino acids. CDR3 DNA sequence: TGTGCCAGCAGCCAATGGCGGGGGGGGAACACCGGGGAGCTGTTTTTT. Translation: CASSQWRGGNTGELFF.

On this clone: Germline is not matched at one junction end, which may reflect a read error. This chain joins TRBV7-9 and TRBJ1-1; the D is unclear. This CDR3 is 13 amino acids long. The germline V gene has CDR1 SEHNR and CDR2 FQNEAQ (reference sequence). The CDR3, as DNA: TGTTCCAGCAGCTTAGACTTGAACACTGAAGCTTTCTTT. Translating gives CSSSLDLNTEAFF.

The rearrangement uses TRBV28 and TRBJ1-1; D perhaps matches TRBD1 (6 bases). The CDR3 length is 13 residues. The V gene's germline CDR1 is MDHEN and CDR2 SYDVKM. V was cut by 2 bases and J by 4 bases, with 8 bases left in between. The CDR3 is CASSLTGLTEAFF. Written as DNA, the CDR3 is TGTGCCAGCAGTTTAACAGGGCTCACTGAAGCTTTCTTT.

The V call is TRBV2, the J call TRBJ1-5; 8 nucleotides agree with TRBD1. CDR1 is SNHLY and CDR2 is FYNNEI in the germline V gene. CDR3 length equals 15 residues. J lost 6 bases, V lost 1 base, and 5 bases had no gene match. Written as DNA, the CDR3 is TGTGCCAGCAGTGAAGGGCAGGGGGCAGGTCAGCCCCAGCATTTT. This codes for CASSEGQGAGQPQHF.

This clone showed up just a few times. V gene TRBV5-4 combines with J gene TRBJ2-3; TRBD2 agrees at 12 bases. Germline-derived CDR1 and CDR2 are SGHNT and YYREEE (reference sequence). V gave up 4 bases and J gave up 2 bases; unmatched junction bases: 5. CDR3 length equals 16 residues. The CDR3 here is CASSPLAGGLTDTQYF. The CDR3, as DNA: TGTGCCAGCAGCCCCCTAGCGGGAGGGCTCACAGATACGCAGTATTTT.

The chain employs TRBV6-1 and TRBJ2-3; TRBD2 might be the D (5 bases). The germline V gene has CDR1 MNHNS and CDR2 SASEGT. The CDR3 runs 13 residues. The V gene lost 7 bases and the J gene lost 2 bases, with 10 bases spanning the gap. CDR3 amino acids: CASMRAPTDTQYF. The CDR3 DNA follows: TGTGCCAGCATGAGGGCCCCCACAGATACGCAGTATTTT.

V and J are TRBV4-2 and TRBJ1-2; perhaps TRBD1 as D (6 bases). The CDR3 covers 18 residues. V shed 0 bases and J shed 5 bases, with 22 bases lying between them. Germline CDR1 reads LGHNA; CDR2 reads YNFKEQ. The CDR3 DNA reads TGTGCCAGCAGCCAAGATATGGGTGGGGGGGCGATTGGGTATGGCTACACCTTC. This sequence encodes CASSQDMGGGAIGYGYTF.

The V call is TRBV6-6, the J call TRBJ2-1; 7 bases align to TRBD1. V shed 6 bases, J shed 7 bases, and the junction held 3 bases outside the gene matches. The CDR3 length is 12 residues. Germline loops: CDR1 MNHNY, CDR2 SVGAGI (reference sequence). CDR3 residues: CASRLDRNEQFF. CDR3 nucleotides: TGTGCCAGCAGGCTGGACAGGAATGAGCAGTTCTTC.